This TCR beta chain is from a study of blood T cell repertoires in COVID-19. Looked up from germline, CDR1 is SEHNR and CDR2 is FQNEAQ (reference sequence). V lost 5 bases to trimming and J lost 4 bases, with 12 bases between them. There are 14 residues in the CDR3. Sequencing was performed with immunoSEQ multiplex PCR; in TCRdb, only in-frame clones are kept and a portion is missing. This table holds about 59,000 clones, 90% found once. What was sequenced was peripheral blood. The sequence came from a man of 80 years or more with acute or convalescent COVID-19. The chain uses TRBV7-9 and TRBJ2-1; perhaps TRBD1 as D (5 bases). DNA for the CDR3: TGTGCCAGCAGCAGGCGGCAGGGTTACAATGAGCAGTTCTTC. As protein: CASSRRQGYNEQFF.